The T cell receptor (beta chain) described here comes from a study of regulatory T cells in long-lasting Graves disease. Both iRepertoire HTBI primers and Arm-PCR of CDR3 regions were used to build the TCR beta libraries. TCRdb reprocessed the multiplex PCR reads with MiXCR, giving one entry per CDR3 protein. The repertoire consists of 300,000 to 400,000 distinct CDR3 sequences, with over 15% occurring once and the leading ten covering around 27%. Germline lookup yields CDR1 SGHRS and CDR2 YFSETQ. The V gene lost 3 bases and the J gene lost 5 bases, with 11 bases spanning the gap. This CDR3 region has 14 residues. The time point was: newly diagnosed GD, antithyroid drugs for less than 3 months. From PBMCs, RNA was extracted and then used to make the TCR library. About this clonotype: Its target is unknown.

Study results and limitations: There was favoring of TRBV28, TRBJ1-2 and TRBJ2-5 in persistent disease.

These same data were also listed under a study on T cells in Graves' hyperthyroidism and ophthalmopathy.

V gene TRBV5-1 combines with J gene TRBJ2-2; D unresolved. The source was peripheral blood mononuclear cells (PBMCs), collected at new diagnosis, from a patient treated with antithyroid drugs. This receptor was identified in a man aged 35 to 55 with Graves disease. This CDR3 is CASSYSVGTGELFF. The CDR3 nucleotides read TGCGCCAGCAGCTATTCAGTGGGAACCGGGGAGCTGTTTTTT.